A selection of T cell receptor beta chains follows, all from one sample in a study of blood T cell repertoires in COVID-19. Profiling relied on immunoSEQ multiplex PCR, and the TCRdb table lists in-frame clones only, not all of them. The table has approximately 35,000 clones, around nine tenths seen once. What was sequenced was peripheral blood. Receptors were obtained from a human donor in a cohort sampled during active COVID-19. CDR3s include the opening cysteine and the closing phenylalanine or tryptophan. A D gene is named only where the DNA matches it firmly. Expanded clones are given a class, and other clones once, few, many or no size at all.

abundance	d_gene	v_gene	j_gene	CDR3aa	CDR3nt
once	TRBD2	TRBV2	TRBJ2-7	CASRTSGSSYEQYF	TGTGCCAGCAGGACTAGCGGGAGCTCCTACGAGCAGTACTTC
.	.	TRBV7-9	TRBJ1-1	CASSLLSQANTEAFF	TGTGCCAGCAGCTTACTTTCGCAGGCCAACACTGAAGCTTTCTTT
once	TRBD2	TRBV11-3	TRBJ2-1	CASSLDRASGREVNEQFF	TGTGCCAGCAGCTTAGATCGGGCTAGCGGGAGGGAGGTCAATGAGCAGTTCTTC
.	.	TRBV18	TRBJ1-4	CASSPGMGTNEKLFF	TGTGCCAGCTCACCGGGTATGGGCACTAATGAAAAACTGTTTTTT
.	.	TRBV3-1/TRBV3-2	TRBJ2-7	CASSQVRGEQYF	TGTGCCAGCAGCCAAGTTAGGGGCGAGCAGTACTTC
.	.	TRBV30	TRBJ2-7	CAWEAGGSSYEQYF	TGTGCCTGGGAAGCGGGCGGTAGCTCCTACGAGCAGTACTTC
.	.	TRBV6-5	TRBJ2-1	CASGRGLNEQFF	TGTGCCAGCGGCAGGGGATTGAATGAGCAGTTCTTC
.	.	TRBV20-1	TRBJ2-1	CSASDGGAANNEQFF	TGCAGTGCTAGTGACGGAGGGGCCGCAAACAATGAGCAGTTCTTC
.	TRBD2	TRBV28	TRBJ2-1	CASRLAGSRNEQFF	TGTGCCAGCCGCCTAGCGGGATCCCGCAATGAGCAGTTCTTC
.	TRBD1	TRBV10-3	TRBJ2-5	CAISETGVETQYF	TGTGCCATCAGTGAGACAGGGGTAGAGACCCAGTACTTC
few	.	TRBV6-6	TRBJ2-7	CASMVQGIEQYF	TGTGCCAGCATGGTTCAGGGGATCGAGCAGTACTTC
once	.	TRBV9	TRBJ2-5	CASSVDRDIQETQYF	TGTGCCAGCAGCGTAGATCGGGACATTCAAGAGACCCAGTACTTC
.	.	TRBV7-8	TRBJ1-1	CASSLAGGNTEAFF	TGTGCCAGCAGCTTAGCCGGGGGGAACACTGAAGCTTTCTTT
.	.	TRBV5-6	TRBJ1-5	CASSFGRNQPQHF	TGTGCCAGCAGCTTCGGCAGGAATCAGCCCCAGCATTTT
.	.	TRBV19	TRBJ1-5	CASSNLSPPPQHF	TGTGCCAGTAGTAACCTGAGCCCCCCGCCCCAGCATTTT
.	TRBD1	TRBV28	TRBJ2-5	CASSGTGTAYQETQYF	TGTGCCAGCAGTGGAACCGGGACAGCGTACCAAGAGACCCAGTACTTC
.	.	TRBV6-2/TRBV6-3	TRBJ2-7	CASSHGSYEQYF	TGTGCCAGCAGCCACGGGTCCTACGAGCAGTACTTC
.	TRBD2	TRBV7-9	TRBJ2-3	CASSSGLAGVIDTQYF	TGTGCCAGCAGTTCGGGACTAGCGGGAGTTATAGATACGCAGTATTTT
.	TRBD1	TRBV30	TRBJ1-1	CAWGQGFTEAFF	TGTGCCTGGGGACAGGGGTTCACTGAAGCTTTCTTT
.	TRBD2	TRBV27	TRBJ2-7	CASCPSGSRYEQYF	TGTGCCAGCTGCCCTAGCGGGAGTAGGTACGAGCAGTACTTC
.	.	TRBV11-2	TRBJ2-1	CASSPLSGYNEQFF	TGTGCCAGCAGCCCCCTTAGCGGCTACAATGAGCAGTTCTTC
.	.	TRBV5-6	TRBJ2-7	CASSLAVRAREQYF	TGTGCCAGCAGCTTGGCCGTGCGCGCCCGCGAGCAGTACTTC
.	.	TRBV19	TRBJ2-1	CASSLGSGSSYNEQFF	TGTGCCAGCTCCCTTGGCAGCGGCAGCTCCTACAATGAGCAGTTCTTC
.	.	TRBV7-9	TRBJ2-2	CASSPVPGELFF	TGTGCCAGCAGCCCGGTCCCCGGGGAGCTGTTTTTT
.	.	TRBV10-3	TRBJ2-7	CAIGLQGYEQYF	TGTGCCATCGGACTACAGGGGTACGAGCAGTACTTC
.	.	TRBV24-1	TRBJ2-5	CATSDLSWETQYF	TGTGCCACCAGTGACCTATCTTGGGAGACCCAGTACTTC
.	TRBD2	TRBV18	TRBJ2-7	CASSPSGSSYEQYF	TGTGCCAGCTCACCTAGCGGGAGCTCTTACGAGCAGTACTTC
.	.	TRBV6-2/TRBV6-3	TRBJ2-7	CASSFTYEQYF	TGTGCCAGCAGTTTTACCTACGAGCAGTACTTC
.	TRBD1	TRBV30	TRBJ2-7	CAWSGGQKYEQYF	TGTGCCTGGAGTGGGGGACAGAAATACGAGCAGTACTTC
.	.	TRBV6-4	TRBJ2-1	CASSDGNRPGYNEQFF	TGTGCCAGCAGTGACGGGAACAGGCCTGGGTACAATGAGCAGTTCTTC
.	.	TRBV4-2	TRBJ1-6	CASSQDQGGYNSPLHF	TGTGCCAGCAGCCAAGATCAAGGAGGGTATAATTCACCCCTCCACTTT
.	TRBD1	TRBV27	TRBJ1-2	CASSPTGDGYTF	TGTGCCAGCAGTCCGACAGGGGATGGCTACACCTTC
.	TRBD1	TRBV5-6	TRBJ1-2	CASSTGQGYYGYTF	TGTGCCAGCAGCACGGGACAGGGGTACTATGGCTACACCTTC
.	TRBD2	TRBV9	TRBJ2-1	CASSVAGLAGGGYNEQFF	TGTGCCAGCAGCGTAGCGGGACTAGCGGGAGGGGGATACAATGAGCAGTTCTTC
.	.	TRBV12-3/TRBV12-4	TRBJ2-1	CASSLAFGYEQFF	TGTGCCAGCAGTTTAGCGTTCGGTTATGAGCAGTTCTTC
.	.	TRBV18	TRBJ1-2	CASSPRESSYGYTF	TGTGCCAGCTCACCACGGGAGAGTAGCTATGGCTACACCTTC
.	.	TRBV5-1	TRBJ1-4	CASSRSQGAVEKLFF	TGCGCCAGCAGCCGCTCACAGGGTGCGGTTGAAAAACTGTTTTTT
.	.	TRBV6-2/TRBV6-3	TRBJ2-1	CASSYFLYEQFF	TGTGCCAGCAGTTACTTCCTCTATGAGCAGTTCTTC
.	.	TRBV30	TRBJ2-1	CAWSRGRNEQFF	TGTGCCTGGAGCAGGGGCAGGAATGAGCAGTTCTTC
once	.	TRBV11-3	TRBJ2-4	CASSFPGAKNIQYF	TGTGCCAGCAGCTTCCCAGGTGCCAAAAACATTCAGTACTTC
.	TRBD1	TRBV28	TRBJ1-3	CASSPATGRGGNTIYF	TGTGCCAGCAGCCCGGCGACAGGGCGCGGTGGAAACACCATATATTTT
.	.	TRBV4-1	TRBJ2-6	CASSQGASSSGANVLTF	TGCGCCAGCAGCCAAGGGGCCTCCAGCTCTGGGGCCAACGTCCTGACTTTC
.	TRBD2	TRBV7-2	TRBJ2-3	CASSLIAAGVGTDTQYF	TGTGCCAGCAGCTTAATTGCAGCGGGAGTGGGTACAGATACGCAGTATTTT
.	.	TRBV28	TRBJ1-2	CASISSGGWGYTF	TGTGCCAGCATCTCCAGCGGGGGATGGGGCTACACCTTC
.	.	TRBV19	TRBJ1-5	CASSLPGGVGLSNQPQHF	TGTGCCAGTAGTCTCCCGGGGGGGGTCGGTTTGAGCAATCAGCCCCAGCATTTT
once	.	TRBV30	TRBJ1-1	CAWSREILEAFF	TGTGCCTGGAGTAGGGAGATCCTTGAAGCTTTCTTT